Listed below are T cell receptor beta chains from one sample, sequenced in a study of CD8 T cells in ankylosing spondylitis. TCRdb re-called the 5' RACE reads with MiXCR, one entry per CDR3 protein. The sample contains 800,000 to 900,000 distinct CDR3 sequences, about 12% of which appear only once. The sample was blood, either unsorted or a sorted T cell fraction (not recorded which). The source is a male donor with ankylosing spondylitis. CDR3s include the opening cysteine and the closing phenylalanine or tryptophan. The D gene is left open where the match is weak. Rows give clone size only sometimes, using once, few, many, or a class for an expanded clone.

J gene | clone size | V gene | D gene | CDR3 DNA | CDR3 protein
TRBJ2-7 | few | TRBV7-2 | - | TGTGCCAGCAGCTTAGATCGCCGGAGGGAGCAGTACTTC | CASSLDRRREQYF
TRBJ1-1 | few | TRBV5-1 | - | TGCGCCAGCAGCTTGGTAGGTGGGGGGGCTGAAGCTTTCTTT | CASSLVGGGAEAFF
TRBJ2-7 | - | TRBV7-2 | - | TGTGCCAGCAGCTTTAGCAGGGGCGCCTACGAGCAGTACTTC | CASSFSRGAYEQYF
TRBJ2-5 | - | TRBV5-1 | - | TGCGCCAGCAGCTCCGTTTCAGAAGAGACCCAGTACTTC | CASSSVSEETQYF
TRBJ2-1 | - | TRBV24-1 | - | TGTGCCACCAGTGATGTACTGTCCTACAATGAGCAGTTCTTC | CATSDVLSYNEQFF
TRBJ2-2 | - | TRBV7-9 | - | TGTGCCAGCAGCCGACGGACGGACACCGGGGAGCTGTTTTTT | CASSRRTDTGELFF
TRBJ2-7 | - | TRBV5-1 | TRBD2 | TGCGCCAGCAGCCGAGAGGGACTATTATACGAGCAGTACTTC | CASSREGLLYEQYF
TRBJ2-4 | many | TRBV7-2 | - | TGTGCCAGCAGCCTACAGGTTGGGGGCAGGTCCAAAAACATTCAGTACTTC | CASSLQVGGRSKNIQYF
TRBJ2-5 | - | TRBV20-1 | TRBD2 | TGCAGTGCCCCTCTAGCGGGGAGCGTCCAAGAGACCCAGTACTTC | CSAPLAGSVQETQYF
TRBJ1-2 | few | TRBV5-1 | - | TGCGCCAGCAGCCCCGGGGGCTCTAGTAGCGGCTACACCTTC | CASSPGGSSSGYTF
TRBJ1-2 | few | TRBV4-3 | - | TGCGCCAGCAACGAAGGTAGAGGTACTAACTATGGCTACACCTTC | CASNEGRGTNYGYTF
TRBJ2-6 | - | TRBV5-6 | TRBD1 | TGTGCCAGCAGCCAGCTGGACAGGGCAGCTGGGGCCAACGTCCTGACTTTC | CASSQLDRAAGANVLTF
TRBJ2-1 | - | TRBV18 | - | TGTGCCAGCCAGTCAAGGGGAAGCCCACAAAGCGGCTACAATGAGCAGTTCTTC | CASQSRGSPQSGYNEQFF
TRBJ2-7 | - | TRBV7-3 | TRBD2 | TGTGCCAGCAGCTTAGGTGGCGGGGGGTCCTACGAGCAGTACTTC | CASSLGGGGSYEQYF
TRBJ1-5 | many | TRBV7-2 | TRBD1 | TGTGCCAGCAGCTTACAGGGGGCTGATCAGCCCCAGCATTTT | CASSLQGADQPQHF
TRBJ2-5 | few | TRBV2 | TRBD2 | TGTGCCATCACGACTAGCGGGATTCCGGAGACCCAGTACTTC | CAITTSGIPETQYF
TRBJ2-7 | - | TRBV9 | TRBD1 | TGTGCCAGCAGCGCGGGACAGGGGGCGAACTACGAGCAGTACTTC | CASSAGQGANYEQYF
TRBJ2-1 | many | TRBV12-3/TRBV12-4 | TRBD2 | TGTGCCAGCAGTTTAGCATCTAGCGGGGGGTTGTACAATGAGCAGTTCTTC | CASSLASSGGLYNEQFF
TRBJ1-2 | - | TRBV6-2/TRBV6-3 | - | TGTGCCAGCAGCAGTTGGACCACTAACTATGGCTACACCTTC | CASSSWTTNYGYTF
TRBJ1-2 | - | TRBV29-1 | - | TGCAGCGTTGAGGGAGGGAGCCGGGATGGCTACACCTTC | CSVEGGSRDGYTF
TRBJ2-1 | many | TRBV29-1 | TRBD2 | TGCAGCGCTGAGAGGACTAGTGGCAATGAGCAGTTCTTC | CSAERTSGNEQFF
TRBJ2-1 | few | TRBV20-1 | TRBD2 | TGCAGTGCTCGCCATGGAGTAGCGGGGTACAATGAGCAGTTCTTC | CSARHGVAGYNEQFF
TRBJ2-7 | few | TRBV6-2/TRBV6-3 | - | TGTGCCAGCAGAAAATCAGGAATCTCCTACGAGCAGTACTTC | CASRKSGISYEQYF
TRBJ2-3 | many | TRBV20-1 | - | TGCAGTGCTCATGGTTACACAGATACGCAGTATTTT | CSAHGYTDTQYF
TRBJ1-4 | few | TRBV20-1 | - | TGCAGTGCTAGACTCTTTCGGGGAAAACTGTTTTTT | CSARLFRGKLFF
TRBJ2-7 | - | TRBV20-1 | - | TGCAGTGCTAGCTGGGACTGGTCTGTTAGTGGGGAGCAGTACTTC | CSASWDWSVSGEQYF
TRBJ2-7 | - | TRBV5-8 | TRBD2 | TGTGCCAGCAGCTGGCCGGGGGGGGCCTACGAGCAGTACTTC | CASSWPGGAYEQYF
TRBJ2-7 | - | TRBV4-2 | - | TGTGCCAGCAGCCAAAGGGTAGGACAGATCTACGAGCAGTACTTC | CASSQRVGQIYEQYF
TRBJ2-7 | - | TRBV9 | - | TGTGCCAGCAGCGTAGGTTCCGGCTTCCTATACGAGCAGTACTTC | CASSVGSGFLYEQYF
TRBJ2-3 | many | TRBV7-2 | TRBD2 | TGTGCCAGCAGCCAGCTGGGGCCTAGCGGGGTCACAGATACGCAGTATTTT | CASSQLGPSGVTDTQYF
TRBJ1-2 | few | TRBV20-1 | - | TGCAGTGCTCTTGAGACAGTGGGCTATGGCTACACCTTC | CSALETVGYGYTF
TRBJ1-1 | few | TRBV5-6 | TRBD1 | TGTGCCAGCAGCTTGGGGGACAGGATCAACACTGAAGCTTTCTTT | CASSLGDRINTEAFF
TRBJ1-2 | many | TRBV29-1 | - | TGCAGCGTTGAAGTTCTCCCCGGCTACACCTTC | CSVEVLPGYTF
TRBJ2-1 | few | TRBV28 | TRBD2 | TGTGCCAGCAGTCCCCAGTGGGGTAGCGGGAAGATCAATGAGCAGTTCTTC | CASSPQWGSGKINEQFF
TRBJ2-5 | few | TRBV24-1 | TRBD2 | TGTGCCACCAGTGCTTCGACTAGCGGGATGTCGGAGACCCAGTACTTC | CATSASTSGMSETQYF
TRBJ2-3 | few | TRBV29-1 | - | TGCAGCGTTGAGAGGGTGACGGAGGATACGCAGTATTTT | CSVERVTEDTQYF
TRBJ2-3 | - | TRBV9 | - | TGTGCCAGCAGTCCGGAGCGGGTCCGTCTTGATACGCAGTATTTT | CASSPERVRLDTQYF
TRBJ1-1 | many | TRBV10-1 | - | TGCGCCAGCAGTGACTTCAGGGACACTGAAGCTTTCTTT | CASSDFRDTEAFF
TRBJ2-7 | - | TRBV9 | - | TGTGCCAGCAGCGTTTTAGCTGAAAGCTCCTACGAGCAGTACTTC | CASSVLAESSYEQYF
TRBJ1-5 | many | TRBV12-3/TRBV12-4 | - | TGTGCCAGCAGTTTAGGTCCTGAACGGAATCAGCCCCAGCATTTT | CASSLGPERNQPQHF
TRBJ1-3 | few | TRBV4-3 | - | TGCGCCAGCAGCCCCCTGGGCCGGCTCTCTGGAAACACCATATATTTT | CASSPLGRLSGNTIYF
TRBJ2-7 | few | TRBV28 | TRBD2 | TGTGCCAGCACTAAGCTAGCGGGAGCATACGAGCAGTACTTC | CASTKLAGAYEQYF
TRBJ1-2 | - | TRBV13 | - | TGTGCCAGCAGCTTAGTGGGGGTTATGGGCTACACCTTC | CASSLVGVMGYTF
TRBJ1-5 | - | TRBV6-1 | TRBD1 | TGTGCCAGTACTGACAGCGGGACAGATAGCAATCAGCCCCAGCATTTT | CASTDSGTDSNQPQHF
TRBJ2-7 | few | TRBV4-3 | TRBD2 | TGCGCCAGCAGCCAAGTGCCTAGCGGGAACTACGAGCAGTACTTC | CASSQVPSGNYEQYF
TRBJ2-1 | - | TRBV30 | - | TGTGCCTGGAGTGTACCAAATTCTAACAATGAGCAGTTCTTC | CAWSVPNSNNEQFF
TRBJ2-2 | once | TRBV6-2/TRBV6-3 | - | TGTGCCAGCAGCCCCTTTCCCACCGGGGAGCTGTTTTTT | CASSPFPTGELFF
TRBJ2-7 | once | TRBV7-9 | TRBD1 | TGTGCCAGCAGCTTAGTGTGGGACAGGGAGTCCTACGAGCAGTACTTC | CASSLVWDRESYEQYF
TRBJ1-6 | - | TRBV10-3 | - | TGTGCCATCAGTGGCAGGAGCTCCTATAATTCACCCCTCCACTTT | CAISGRSSYNSPLHF
TRBJ2-1 | - | TRBV4-2 | - | TGTGCCAGCAGCCACGGGTCGCGCGGAGGCTACAATGAGCAGTTCTTC | CASSHGSRGGYNEQFF
TRBJ2-1 | few | TRBV20-1 | - | TGCAGTGCTGGCCCGGGACGGGTTGACAATGAGCAGTTCTTC | CSAGPGRVDNEQFF
TRBJ2-5 | few | TRBV20-1 | TRBD2 | TGCAGTGCTAGAGATTGGACGGCGGGGGGCGCGGAGACCCAGTACTTC | CSARDWTAGGAETQYF
TRBJ2-5 | many | TRBV5-1 | - | TGCGCCAGCAGCGGACGACTTGCACAAGAGACCCAGTACTTC | CASSGRLAQETQYF
TRBJ1-6 | many | TRBV20-1 | TRBD1 | TGCAGTGCTACCGGACAGGGTCCCGGGGGGAATTCACCCCTCCACTTT | CSATGQGPGGNSPLHF
TRBJ2-1 | - | TRBV25-1 | - | TGTGCCAGCAGTGTGAGTGGGTCGTATGAGCAGTTCTTC | CASSVSGSYEQFF